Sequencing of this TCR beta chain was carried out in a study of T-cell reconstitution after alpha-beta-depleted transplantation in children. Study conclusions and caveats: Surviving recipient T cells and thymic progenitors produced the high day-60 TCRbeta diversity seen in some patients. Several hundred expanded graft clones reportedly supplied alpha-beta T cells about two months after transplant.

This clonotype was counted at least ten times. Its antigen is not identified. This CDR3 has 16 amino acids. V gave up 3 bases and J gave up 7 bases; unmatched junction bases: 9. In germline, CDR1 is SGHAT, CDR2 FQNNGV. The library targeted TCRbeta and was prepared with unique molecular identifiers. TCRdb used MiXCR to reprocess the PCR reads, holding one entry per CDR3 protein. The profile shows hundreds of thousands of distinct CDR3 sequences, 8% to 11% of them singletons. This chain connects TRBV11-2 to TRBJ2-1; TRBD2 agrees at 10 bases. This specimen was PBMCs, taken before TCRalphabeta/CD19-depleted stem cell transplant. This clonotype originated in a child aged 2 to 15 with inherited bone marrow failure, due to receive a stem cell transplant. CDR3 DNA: TGTGCCAGCAGCTTCGATTGGGCTAGCGGGAGAAATGAGCAGTTCTTC. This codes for CASSFDWASGRNEQFF.